The 7 T cell receptor beta chains given below trace back to one sample, sequenced in a study of blood T cell repertoires in COVID-19. TCRdb's copy holds only in-frame clones and misses some; the assay was immunoSEQ multiplex PCR. The table includes under 70,000 clones, 90% detected once. The sequencing input was peripheral blood. Every receptor here comes from a man in his fifties or sixties with active COVID-19.

The CDR3 DNA reads as TGTGCCAGTAGTACACAGGGGGCCAAGGCCGACACTTTCTTT. Protein product: CASSTQGAKADTFF. The rearrangement uses TRBV19 and TRBJ1-1; TRBD1 matches at 9 bases. Germline CDR1 is LNHDA and CDR2 is SQIVND (reference sequence). The V segment lost 4 bases and the J segment 12 bases; nucleotides outside the gene matches: 12. The CDR3 covers 14 residues.

V gene TRBV2 combines with J gene TRBJ1-2, with D maybe TRBD1 (5 bases). This CDR3 region has 14 residues. Deletions cut 6 bases from V and 0 bases from J, with 11 bases between. The germline gives CDR1 SNHLY, CDR2 FYNNEI. This chain's CDR3 is CASRDRLANYGYTF. CDR3 coding DNA: TGTGCCAGCAGAGACAGATTAGCTAACTATGGCTACACCTTC.

The chain combines TRBV3-1 (or the pseudogene TRBV3-2) with TRBJ1-4; TRBD1 agrees at 8 bases. The V segment lost 4 bases and the J segment 7 bases; nucleotides outside the gene matches: 11. The CDR3 has 16 amino acids. CDR1 and CDR2 from the germline V gene are LGHDT and YNNKEL (reference sequence). The DNA for the CDR3 is TGTGCCAGCAGCCCCACGAGGGGGACAGGACCTGAAAAACTGTTTTTT. Translated, it gives CASSPTRGTGPEKLFF.

The table lists this clone with a few counts. The chain joins TRBV7-9 to TRBJ1-5; no reliable D call. The CDR3 runs 12 residues. The V end lost 5 bases, the J end lost 6 bases, and 8 bases lay between the germline ends. The germline gives CDR1 SEHNR, CDR2 FQNEAQ (reference sequence). The CDR3 loop is CASSPPGQPQHF. DNA for the CDR3: TGTGCCAGCAGCCCTCCAGGTCAGCCCCAGCATTTT. Supplemented by reference TRBV7-9 and TRBJ1-5, the full variable domain reads DTGVSQNPRHKITKRGQNVTFRCDPISEHNRLYWYRQTLGQGPEFLTYFQNEAQLEKSRLLSDRFSAERPKGSFSTLEIQRTEQGDSAMYLCASSPPGQPQHFGDGTRLSIL.

This clone was seen more than once but under ten times. V usage is TRBV5-6 and J usage is TRBJ2-7; D possibly corresponds to TRBD1 (6 bases). The CDR3 is 14 residues long. Germline assignment: CDR1 SGHDT and CDR2 YYEEEE. The germline V and J ends were trimmed by 3 bases and 3 bases, with 13 bases remaining between them. The CDR3 DNA reads TGTGCCAGCAGCTCCGGGACACTCTACTACGAGCAGTACTTC. Translation gives CASSSGTLYYEQYF.

This chain connects TRBV7-2 to TRBJ2-2; D is undetermined. The CDR3 extends over 13 amino acids. Germline values: CDR1 SGHTA, CDR2 FQGNSA. Trimming removed 1 base at V and 5 bases at J, with 5 bases between. Here the CDR3 reads CASSLGQTGELFF. In nucleotides, the CDR3 is TGTGCCAGCAGCTTAGGGCAAACCGGGGAGCTGTTTTTT.

The V call is TRBV18, the J call TRBJ2-7; 7 nucleotides align to TRBD1. The junction had 7 bases not matched to a gene; V was cut back by 3 bases and J by 2 bases. Germline V gene lookup returns CDR1 KGHSH and CDR2 LQKENI. CDR3 length: 15 amino acids. The DNA for the CDR3 is TGTGCCAGCTCACCCTCGGGGACAGACCCCTACGAGCAGTACTTC. Translating it yields CASSPSGTDPYEQYF.